This TCR beta chain was retrieved from a study of vaccination effects on CD4 cells after COVID-19. Overall study: Sampling occurred a median 72 days post second dose, range 14 to 241.

From germline, CDR1 is MNHEY and CDR2 SVGAGI. The length of the CDR3 is 14 residues. With 2 bases removed from V and 2 bases from J, the gap between germline ends came to 4 bases. Study results and caveats: Nearly all vaccine-induced clones in healthy recipients recognized only SARS-CoV-2.

Comment on this clone: Its cognate antigen is unknown.

Antigen-specific CD4+ T cells expanded by the ViraFEST assay with viral peptide pools were then sequenced. Upon completion of 10 to 11 days in culture, CD4+ T cells were isolated. Either the mRNA-1273 or the BNT162b2 vaccine was given to participants as two doses. People in the vaccine group had not been infected with SARS-CoV-2 before, and their nucleocapsid antibodies were negative. Each culture had half its medium swapped for IL-2 medium on days 3 and 7. TCRdb's table, derived via immunoSEQ multiplex PCR, lists solely in-frame clones and lacks some. Here the sample spans tens of thousands of clones, over 65% being singletons.

The chain recombines TRBV6-5 with TRBJ2-6; D gene unclear. This specimen consisted of CD4+ T cells from PBMCs cultured with HCoV-NL63 spike peptides, obtained after COVID-19 vaccination. The TCR was taken from a human donor who received a COVID-19 vaccine. CDR3 region: CASSYDTGANVLTF. In DNA form, the CDR3 reads TGTGCCAGCAGTTACGATACTGGGGCCAACGTCCTGACTTTC.